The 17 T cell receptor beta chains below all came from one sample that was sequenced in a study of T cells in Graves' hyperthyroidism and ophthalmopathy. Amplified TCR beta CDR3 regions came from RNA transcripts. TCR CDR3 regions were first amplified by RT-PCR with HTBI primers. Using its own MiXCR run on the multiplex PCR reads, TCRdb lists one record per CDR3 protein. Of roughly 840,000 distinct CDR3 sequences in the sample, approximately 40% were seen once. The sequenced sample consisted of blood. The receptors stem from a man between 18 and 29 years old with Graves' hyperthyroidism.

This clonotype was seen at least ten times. The CDR3 region is CASSLGQGTNTEAFF. The DNA for the CDR3 is TGTGCCAGCAGCTTGGGACAGGGTACGAACACTGAAGCTTTCTTT. The genes are TRBV7-9 and TRBJ1-1, with TRBD1 matching 9 bases. Germline loops: CDR1 SEHNR, CDR2 FQNEAQ (reference sequence). The CDR3 totals 15 residues. The ends lost 3 bases at V and 1 base at J; junction bases unmatched: 3.

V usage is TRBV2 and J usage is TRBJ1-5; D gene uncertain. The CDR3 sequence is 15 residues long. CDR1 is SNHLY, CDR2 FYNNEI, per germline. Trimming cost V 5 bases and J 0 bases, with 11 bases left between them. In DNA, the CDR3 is TGTGCCAGCAGTACATCGAAATATAGCAATCAGCCCCAGCATTTT. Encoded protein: CASSTSKYSNQPQHF. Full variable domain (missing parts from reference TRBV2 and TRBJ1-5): EPEVTQTPSHQVTQMGQEVILRCVPISNHLYFYWYRQILGQKVEFLVSFYNNEISEKSEIFDDQFSVERPDGSNFTLKIRSTKLEDSAMYFCASSTSKYSNQPQHFGDGTRLSIL.

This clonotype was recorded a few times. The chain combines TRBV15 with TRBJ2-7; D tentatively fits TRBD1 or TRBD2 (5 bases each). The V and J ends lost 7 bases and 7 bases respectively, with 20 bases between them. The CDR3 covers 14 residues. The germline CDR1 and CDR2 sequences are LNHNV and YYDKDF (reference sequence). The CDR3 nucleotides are TGTGCCACCAAGGGCGACAGCGGCTCGGGGGAGCAGTACTTC. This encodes CATKGDSGSGEQYF. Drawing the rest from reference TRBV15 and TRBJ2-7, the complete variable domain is DAMVIQNPRYQVTQFGKPVTLSCSQTLNHNVMYWYQQKSSQAPKLLFHYYDKDFNNEADTPDNFQSRRPNTSFCFLDIRSPGLGDTAMYLCATKGDSGSGEQYFGPGTRLTVT.

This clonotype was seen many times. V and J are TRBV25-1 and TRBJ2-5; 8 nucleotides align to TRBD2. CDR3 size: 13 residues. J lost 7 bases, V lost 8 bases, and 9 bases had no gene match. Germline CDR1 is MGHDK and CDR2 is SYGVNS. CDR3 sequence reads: CASHGGGKGTQYF. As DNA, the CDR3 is TGTGCCAGCCACGGGGGGGGCAAGGGGACCCAGTACTTC. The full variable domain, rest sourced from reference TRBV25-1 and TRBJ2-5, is EADIYQTPRYLVIGTGKKITLECSQTMGHDKMYWYQQDPGMELHLIHYSYGVNSTEKGDLSSESTVSRIRTEHFPLTLESARPSHTSQYLCASHGGGKGTQYFGPGTRLLVL.

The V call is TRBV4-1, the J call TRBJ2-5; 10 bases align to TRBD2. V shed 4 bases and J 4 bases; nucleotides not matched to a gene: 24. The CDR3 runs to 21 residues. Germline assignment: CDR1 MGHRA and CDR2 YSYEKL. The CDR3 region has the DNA TGCGCCAGCAGCCTAAGAGGGGTTAGTGGGACTAGCGAAGGAGGGATAGAGACCCAGTACTTC. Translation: CASSLRGVSGTSEGGIETQYF.

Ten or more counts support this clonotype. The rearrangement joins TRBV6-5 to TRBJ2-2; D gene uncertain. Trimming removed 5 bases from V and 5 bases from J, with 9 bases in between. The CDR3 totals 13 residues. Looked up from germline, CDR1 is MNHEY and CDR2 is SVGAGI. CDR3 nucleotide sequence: TGTGCCAGCAGTCCTCCAATGACCGGGGAGCTGTTTTTT. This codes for CASSPPMTGELFF.

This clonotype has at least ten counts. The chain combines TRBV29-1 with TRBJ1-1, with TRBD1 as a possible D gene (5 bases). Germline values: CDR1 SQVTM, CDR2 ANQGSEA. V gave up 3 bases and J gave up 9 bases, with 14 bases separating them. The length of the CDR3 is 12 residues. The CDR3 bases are TGCAGCGTTGAGCCAGGGATGAATAAAGCTTTCTTT. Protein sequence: CSVEPGMNKAFF.

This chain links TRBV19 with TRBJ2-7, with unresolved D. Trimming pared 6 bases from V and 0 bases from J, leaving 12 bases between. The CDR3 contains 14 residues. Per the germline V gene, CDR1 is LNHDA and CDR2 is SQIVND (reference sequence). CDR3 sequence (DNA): TGTGCCAGTAGGAGGACGCGAAGCTCCTACGAGCAGTACTTC. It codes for CASRRTRSSYEQYF.

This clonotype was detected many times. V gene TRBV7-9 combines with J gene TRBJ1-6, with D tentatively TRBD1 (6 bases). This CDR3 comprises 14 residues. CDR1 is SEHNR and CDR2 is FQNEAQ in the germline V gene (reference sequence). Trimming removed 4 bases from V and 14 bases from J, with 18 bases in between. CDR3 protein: CASSSHSQGSTLHF. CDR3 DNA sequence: TGTGCCAGCAGCTCCCATTCACAGGGTAGTACCCTCCACTTT.

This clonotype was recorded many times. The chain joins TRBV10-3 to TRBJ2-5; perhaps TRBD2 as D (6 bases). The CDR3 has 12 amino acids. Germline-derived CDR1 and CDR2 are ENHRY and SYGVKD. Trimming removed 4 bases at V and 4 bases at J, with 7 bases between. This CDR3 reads CAISGEAETQYF. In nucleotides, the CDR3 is TGTGCCATCAGTGGGGAGGCAGAGACCCAGTACTTC.

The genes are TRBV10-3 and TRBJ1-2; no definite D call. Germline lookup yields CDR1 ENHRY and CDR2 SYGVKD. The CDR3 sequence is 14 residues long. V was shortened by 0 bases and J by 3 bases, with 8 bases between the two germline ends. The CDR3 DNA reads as TGTGCCATCAGTGAGTCGCCAATTCACTATGGCTACACCTTC. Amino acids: CAISESPIHYGYTF.

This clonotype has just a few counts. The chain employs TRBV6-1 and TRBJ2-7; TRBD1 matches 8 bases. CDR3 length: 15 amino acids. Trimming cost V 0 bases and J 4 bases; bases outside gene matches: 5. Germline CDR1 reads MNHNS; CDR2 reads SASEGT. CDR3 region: CASSEAARGPYEQYF. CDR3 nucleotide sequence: TGTGCCAGCAGTGAAGCTGCCAGGGGGCCGTACGAGCAGTACTTC.

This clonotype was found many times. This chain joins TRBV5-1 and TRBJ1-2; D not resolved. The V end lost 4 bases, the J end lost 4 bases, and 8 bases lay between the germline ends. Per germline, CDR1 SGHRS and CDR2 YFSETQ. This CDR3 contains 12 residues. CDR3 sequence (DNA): TGCGCCAGCAGCGACGGCTCCTATGGCTACACCTTC. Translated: CASSDGSYGYTF.

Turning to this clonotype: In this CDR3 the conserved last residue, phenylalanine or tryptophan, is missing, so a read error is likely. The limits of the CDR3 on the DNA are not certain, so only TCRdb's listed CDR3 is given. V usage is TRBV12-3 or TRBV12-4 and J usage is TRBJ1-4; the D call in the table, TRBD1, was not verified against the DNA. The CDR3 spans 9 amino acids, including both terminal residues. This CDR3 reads CASSRDREY.

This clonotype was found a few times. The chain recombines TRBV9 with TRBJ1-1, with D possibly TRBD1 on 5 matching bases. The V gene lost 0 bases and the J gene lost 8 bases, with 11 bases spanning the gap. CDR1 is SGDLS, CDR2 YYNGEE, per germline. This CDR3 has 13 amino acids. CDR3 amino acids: CASSVEGAGEAFF. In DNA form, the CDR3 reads TGTGCCAGCAGCGTAGAGGGCGCAGGGGAAGCTTTCTTT.

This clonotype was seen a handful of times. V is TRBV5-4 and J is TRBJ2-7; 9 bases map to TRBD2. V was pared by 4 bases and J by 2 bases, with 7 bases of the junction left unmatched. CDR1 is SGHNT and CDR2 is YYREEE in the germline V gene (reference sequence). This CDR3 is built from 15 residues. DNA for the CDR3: TGTGCCAGCAGCCCTAGCGGGGACGGCACCTACGAGCAGTACTTC. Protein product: CASSPSGDGTYEQYF.

The CDR3 DNA follows: TGTGCCAGCAGCCCGACAGCGGAGGGAGAGACCCAGTACTTC. Protein product: CASSPTAEGETQYF. The chain uses TRBV7-3 and TRBJ2-5, with a tentative D call TRBD2 (6 bases). V gave up 5 bases and J gave up 4 bases, with 14 bases separating them. Germline loops: CDR1 SGHTA, CDR2 FQGTGA. The CDR3 contains 14 residues.